A selection of T cell receptor beta chains follows, all from one sample in a study of cytomegalovirus exposure and HLA in healthy donors. Generated by immunoSEQ multiplex PCR, the TCRdb table keeps only in-frame clones and is missing some. There are 100,000 or so clones in the sample; roughly 76% occur only once, and about 6.9% lies in the top ten. Source material: PBMCs. Receptors originate from a man younger than 45 in good health and CMV-seropositive. The CDR3 runs from the conserved cysteine through the conserved F or W. The order of the fields is D gene, V gene, clone size, J gene, CDR3 protein, CDR3 DNA. The D gene is left open where the match is weak. Size is omitted from some rows. Given values are once, few, many or a class for expanded clones.

d_call: TRBD2; v_call: TRBV6-6; clone_size: few; j_call: TRBJ2-1; cdr3_aa: CASRPLAGSYNEQFF; cdr3_nt: TGTGCCAGCAGGCCACTAGCGGGGTCCTACAATGAGCAGTTCTTC
d_call: TRBD2; v_call: TRBV5-4; clone_size: NA; j_call: TRBJ2-3; cdr3_aa: CASSLRTSGVSTDTQYF; cdr3_nt: TGTGCCAGCAGCCTCCGGACTAGCGGGGTGAGCACAGATACGCAGTATTTT
d_call: NA; v_call: TRBV7-2; clone_size: few; j_call: TRBJ1-1; cdr3_aa: CASSPYPGQNTEAFF; cdr3_nt: TGTGCCAGCAGCCCATACCCGGGTCAAAACACTGAAGCTTTCTTT
d_call: TRBD1; v_call: TRBV29-1; clone_size: NA; j_call: TRBJ1-5; cdr3_aa: CSAAGTVNQPQHF; cdr3_nt: TGCAGCGCTGCCGGGACAGTGAATCAGCCCCAGCATTTT
d_call: NA; v_call: TRBV14; clone_size: NA; j_call: TRBJ2-7; cdr3_aa: CASSVLTYEQYF; cdr3_nt: TGTGCCAGCAGCGTTCTTACCTACGAGCAGTACTTC
d_call: TRBD2; v_call: TRBV4-1; clone_size: few; j_call: TRBJ2-5; cdr3_aa: CASSLGTSGGPETQYF; cdr3_nt: TGCGCCAGCAGCCTCGGGACTAGCGGGGGGCCGGAGACCCAGTACTTC
d_call: NA; v_call: TRBV13; clone_size: NA; j_call: TRBJ2-3; cdr3_aa: CASSLITTLIDTQYF; cdr3_nt: TGTGCCAGCAGCTTAATAACTACTCTGATAGATACGCAGTATTTT
d_call: NA; v_call: TRBV29-1; clone_size: NA; j_call: TRBJ2-2; cdr3_aa: CSATTGTGELFF; cdr3_nt: TGCAGCGCCACAACCGGGACCGGGGAGCTGTTTTTT
d_call: NA; v_call: TRBV4-1; clone_size: NA; j_call: TRBJ2-2; cdr3_aa: CASSQGLAARDTGELFF; cdr3_nt: TGCGCCAGCAGCCAAGGACTGGCAGCCAGGGACACCGGGGAGCTGTTTTTT
d_call: TRBD1; v_call: TRBV2; clone_size: NA; j_call: TRBJ2-7; cdr3_aa: CASSGDRGNEQYF; cdr3_nt: TGTGCCAGCAGTGGCGACAGGGGGAACGAGCAGTACTTC